This T cell receptor beta chain was identified in a study of cytomegalovirus exposure and HLA in healthy donors (dated 2017 in TCRdb). Regarding the study in general: In an earlier analysis of approximately 640 of the donors, roughly 300 Gb of sequence data and about 110 million unique TCR beta sequences from about 190 million T cells were reported. Across some 400 genotyped donors of the cohort, an average of roughly 250,000 unique TCR beta nucleotide sequences per donor were sequenced, and approximately 17% of those sequences were non-productive. A later analysis re-examined previously published TCR beta repertoires from about 670 donors and added high-resolution HLA genotyping to investigate patterns of TCR occurrence. Four or five DR-DQ haplotypes were treated as single units for association and clustering because of strong linkage in the cohort. In a later genetic analysis, genome-wide SNP genotypes for about three fifths of the 666 donors were used, and that subset was treated as a discovery cohort. An early release that covered roughly 600 HLA-typed donors contained approximately 290 gigabases of sequencing data and 85 million to 100 million unique TCR sequences. Class I and class II HLA loci were covered by the typing at four-digit resolution. Donor age, sex, ethnicity and CMV serostatus were collected together with the repertoire data. To decide whether each TCR beta V gene segment behaved as functional or pseudogenic, an earlier analysis of approximately 590 of the donors relied on high-throughput TCR beta sequencing. Typing coverage varied by locus: 629-630 donors for A, B, C, DRB1 and DQB1; around 560 for DQA1; approximately 610 for DPA1; approximately 490 for DPB1. The T cell repertoires of around 670 subjects were profiled by immunosequencing and related to cytomegalovirus serostatus. In addition to the first cohort of around 670 subjects, a separate validation cohort of over 90 different subjects was used. To predict cytomegalovirus infection status, the study brought together high-throughput TCR immunosequencing, statistical association of individual TCRs with disease status, and machine learning. All discovery cohort repertoires had been generated on a single sequencing platform. Rather than using new phenotypic data, the later analysis identified candidate immune exposures from TCR beta sequences and from how often those sequences occurred across donors. The study was designed to test whether signatures of past pathogen exposure could be identified by cataloging public T cell receptors. Among the roughly 400 genotyped donors, approximately 81% belonged to the genetic ancestry cluster associated with self-reported Caucasian donors.

Libraries were built with the immunoSEQ multiplex PCR assay. For the multiplex PCR, a mixture combining 60 forward primers for TCR Vbeta segments and 13 reverse primers for TCR Jbeta segments was used. The CDR3 region of rearranged TCR beta genes was amplified from genomic DNA by a multiplex PCR assay. The Illumina HiSeq System was used to sequence the amplified TCR beta libraries as 87-base-pair reads. In the paper's pipeline: A later analysis counted approximately 76 million unique TCR beta chains across the 500 to 850 repertoires, and around 9.9 million of these chains were shared by at least two donors. Raw reads were error-corrected and collapsed into unique sequences with a nearest-neighbor algorithm that merged closely related sequences to remove PCR and sequencing errors. Alignment of CDR3 sequences to IMGT reference sequences was used to assign V, D and J gene segments. Each retained sequence needed at least a six-nucleotide match to both a V gene segment and a J gene segment. Rearrangements were called productive when the CDR3 lacked stop codons and stayed in frame with V and J; all others were non-productive. CDR3 was defined by IMGT convention, running from the second conserved V-encoded cysteine to the conserved J-encoded phenylalanine. Sequences without an unambiguous match to a single V gene segment were excluded from the earlier analysis of approximately 600 of the donors. An earlier analysis of several hundred of the donors called V segments functional above 56.7% productive rearrangements and segregating when the between-donor standard deviation exceeded 5%. A statistical classification framework was built to diagnose cytomegalovirus status from the catalog of TCR beta chain sequences. V and J gene assignment, in a later analysis, came from comparing TCR nucleotide sequences with IMGT/GENE-DB human TR gene sequences. A later analysis assigned CDR3 sequences and most-parsimonious VDJ recombination scenarios with the TCRdist pipeline. In a later analysis, each TCR beta chain was defined by its CDR3 amino acid sequence together with its V-gene family, and reads without a unique V-gene family were excluded. In a later analysis, around 650 highly shared, low-generation-probability nucleotide sequences were removed to address suspected cross-contamination and a sequencing artifact. In a later analysis, a clonal expansion index was calculated for each public chain from normalized within-repertoire ranks of inferred template counts. A later analysis computed generation probabilities with a VDJ recombination model fitted to out-of-frame rearrangements, and checked the results against IGoR. In a later analysis, TCR-TCR, TCR-HLA and TCR-CMV co-occurrence was scored with hypergeometric tests, and a repertoire-size bias correction was applied to TCR pairs. A later analysis estimated false discovery rates by permuting HLA or CMV assignments 20 times. In a later analysis, co-occurring TCRs were grouped using DBSCAN, and TCRdist sequence similarity was added for clustering within HLA-allele-positive subsets. Co-occurrence clustering excluded repertoires with fewer than 30,000 or more than 120,000 public chains, plus five with anomalous nucleotide sharing. Held by TCRdb, this immuneACCESS table contains in-frame sequences only and omits some clones. Under half of the omission traces to an unresolved V gene where checked; the cause of the rest is unknown. V and J calls and clone size come straight from that table; D and trimming were deduced from the DNA. The sample profile shows 170,000 or so clones; approximately 88% of them were found once. The ten biggest clones cover roughly 0.38% of the sample.

What the authors observed across the whole study: Linkage disequilibrium might explain the correlated functional status among segregating V segments, but an unknown experimental factor could not be excluded. In a later analysis, several top co-occurrence clusters were reported to appear linked to parvovirus B19, influenza, CMV and Epstein-Barr virus. The 87-base-pair reads could not distinguish some IMGT-functional V segments, including TRBV6-2 and TRBV6-3, so those segments were excluded. A further reported finding was that TCR beta sequences accurately predicted the HLA-A and HLA-B alleles for most subjects in the first cohort. Across donors, most TCR sequences were observed very rarely, whereas some public TCRs were present in many individuals. The classifier was reported to diagnose cytomegalovirus status with high specificity and sensitivity in both the original cohort and the validation cohort. Assigning TCR associations to individual alleles was difficult when HLA alleles, especially DR and DQ, strongly co-occurred. Because some donors lacked HLA typing at each locus, the association tests relied only on the typed subset. Only TCR beta chains were sequenced in this cohort, and the absence of alpha or paired-chain data limited detectable features. In a later genetic analysis, a missense DCLRE1C variant was associated with V-gene and J-gene trimming of TCR beta chains, and the association was replicated in an independent cohort. Specific HLA alleles were associated with more than 15,000 TCR beta sequences at a false discovery rate of 0.05 in a later analysis. It was suggested by the authors that the approach could potentially be generalized to other disease states and immunological phenotypes. A group of highly shared sequence variants was considered likely to be a technical artifact of the sequencing pipeline. The presence/absence analyses assumed that sequencing depth was roughly uniform across donors, and that assumption may not be true. In vitro tests confirmed that a few of the cytomegalovirus-associated TCR beta chains recognize cytomegalovirus antigens. A later analysis found that HLA-associated TCR beta chains were more clonally expanded and had lower generation probabilities than equally common non-associated chains. Broadly in line with IMGT annotations, most TCR beta V segments showed up in productive rearrangements about 90% or about 30% of the time in an earlier analysis of several hundred of the donors. The only immune exposure information available for the cohort was CMV serostatus. Because counts were too low, around 18 rarely observed V segments, including chromosome 9 orphons, were left out of the earlier analysis of some 600 of the donors. The study listed approximately 150 TCR beta chains as associated with cytomegalovirus. According to a later analysis, TCR association rates differed among HLA loci, with DRB1 alleles showing the most associated TCRs and HLA-C alleles showing the fewest. According to a later genetic analysis, donors in an Asian-associated ancestry cluster had fewer N-insertions in productive TCRs than the approximately 700-donor mean. According to a later analysis, most CMV-associated TCR beta chains appeared to be HLA-restricted, and the HLA associations seemed to be driven largely by CMV exposure.

The cohort was made up of approximately 670 healthy bone marrow donors. All cohort members were sampled while nominally healthy, although unrecorded immune exposures were likely present. The donor was CMV seronegative and belonged to the group of over 350 seronegative cohort members. Each donor provided a peripheral blood sample, and peripheral blood mononuclear cells were used for TCR beta sequencing. Genomic DNA extraction from the blood cell samples was performed with the Qiagen DNeasy Blood Extraction Kit. CDR1 is given as WSHSY and CDR2 as SAAADI, both from the germline V gene. The CDR3 runs 15 amino acids, cysteine and phenylalanine included. The kept DNA is CDR3 alone, 45 bases in frame from the first base. Compared with germline, V lacks 6 bases and J lacks 3 bases; bases without a gene match: 8. In this sample, this clone turned up a few times. The antigen it recognizes is unknown. No qualities accompany the bases; no much larger clone lies one base away.

The chain joins TRBV10-2 to TRBJ2-7, with 10 junctional bases fitting TRBD2. Material: PBMCs. The TCR was taken from a boy younger than 10 in good health and CMV-seronegative. Read as DNA, the sequence is TGCGCCAGCAGGCCCGGGACTAGCGTTCTCTACGAGCAGTACTTC. Translated, this is CASRPGTSVLYEQYF.